The 2 T cell receptor beta chains listed next were all sequenced from one sample in a study of OX40 agonist ivuxolimab in advanced cancers. Using immunoSEQ multiplex PCR, the repertoire was profiled, and TCRdb retains in-frame clones only, with some absent. In the table there are tens of thousands of clones, 88% of which are singletons. Specimen: CD4+ or CD8+ T cells sorted from blood, collected in a trial of the OX40 agonist ivuxolimab. The receptors derive from an adult with an advanced solid tumor such as melanoma, head and neck, liver or kidney cancer.

V gene TRBV2 combines with J gene TRBJ1-4; TRBD1 might be the D (6 bases). Trimming stripped 4 bases from V and 7 bases from J, with 16 bases between. CDR3 length: 15 amino acids. Per the germline V gene, CDR1 is SNHLY and CDR2 is FYNNEI. In DNA, the CDR3 is TGTGCCAGCAGTGGTCCGGGGGCGGTTGGTGAAAAACTGTTTTTT. This translates into CASSGPGAVGEKLFF.

V is TRBV4-2 and J is TRBJ2-6, with D possibly being TRBD2 (6 bases). The germline gives CDR1 LGHNA, CDR2 YNFKEQ. Between the trimmed V and J ends, which lost 4 bases and 4 bases, there was a span of 17 bases. The CDR3 runs 17 residues. CDR3 residues: CASSRDGTSWGANVLTF. The CDR3 nucleotides are TGTGCCAGCAGCCGGGACGGGACTTCGTGGGGGGCCAACGTCCTGACTTTC.